This section outlines one TCR beta chain sequence together with its context. Germline V gene sequence: CDR1 LNHDA, CDR2 SQIVND (reference sequence). The V end lost 11 bases, the J end lost 4 bases, and 17 bases lay between the germline ends. The CDR3 runs 13 residues. Produced via immunoSEQ multiplex PCR; TCRdb's table is partial and in-frame only. Counted here are about 12,000 clones, roughly 81% occurring once; the ten biggest clones make up around 15%. This sample was included in a study of OX40 agonist ivuxolimab in advanced cancers. The sample here was CD4+ or CD8+ T cells sorted from blood, taken in a trial of the OX40 agonist ivuxolimab. The rearrangement uses TRBV19 and TRBJ1-1; no clear D. The sequence came from an adult with an advanced solid tumor such as melanoma, head and neck, liver or kidney cancer. This CDR3 reads CACTAGGSTEAFF. The CDR3 DNA sequence: TGTGCCTGTACGGCTGGTGGAAGCACTGAAGCTTTCTTT.